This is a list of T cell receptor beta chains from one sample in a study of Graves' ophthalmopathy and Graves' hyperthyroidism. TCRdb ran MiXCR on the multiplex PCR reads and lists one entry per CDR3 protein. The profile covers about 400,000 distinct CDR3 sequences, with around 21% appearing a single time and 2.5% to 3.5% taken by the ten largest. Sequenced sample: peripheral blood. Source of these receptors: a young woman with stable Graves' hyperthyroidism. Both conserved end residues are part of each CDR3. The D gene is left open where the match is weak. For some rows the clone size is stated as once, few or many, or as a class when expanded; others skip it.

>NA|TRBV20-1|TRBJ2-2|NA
CSARDRGRYSNTGELFF
TGCAGTGCTAGAGATCGGGGGAGGTACTCGAACACCGGGGAGCTGTTTTTT
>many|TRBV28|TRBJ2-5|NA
CASSFSPIQETQYF
TGTGCCAGCAGTTTTTCCCCCATCCAAGAGACCCAGTACTTC
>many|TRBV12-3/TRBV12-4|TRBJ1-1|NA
CASQQGLGNTEAFF
TGTGCCAGTCAGCAGGGTTTGGGGAACACTGAAGCTTTCTTT
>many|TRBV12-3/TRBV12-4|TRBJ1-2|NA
CASSNQGFGYTF
TGTGCCAGCAGCAATCAGGGCTTTGGCTACACCTTC
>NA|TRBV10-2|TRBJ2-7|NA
CASSDTSWLIGQYF
TGCGCCAGCAGTGACACCTCCTGGCTTATAGGACAGTACTTC
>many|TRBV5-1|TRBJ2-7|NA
CASSSGVPTSYEQYF
TGCGCCAGCAGCTCAGGGGTTCCTACCTCCTACGAGCAGTACTTC
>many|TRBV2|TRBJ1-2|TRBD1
CASSDGQGAYGYTF
TGTGCCAGCAGCGACGGACAGGGGGCTTATGGCTACACCTTC
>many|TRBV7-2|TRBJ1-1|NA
CASSQISNTEAFF
TGTGCCAGCAGTCAGATTTCGAACACTGAAGCTTTCTTT
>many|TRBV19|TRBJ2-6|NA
CASSIDQSPGANVLTF
TGTGCCAGTAGTATAGATCAGAGCCCTGGGGCCAACGTCCTGACTTTC
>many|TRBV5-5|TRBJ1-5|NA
CASSSQSNQPQHF
TGTGCCAGCAGCTCACAGAGCAATCAGCCCCAGCATTTT
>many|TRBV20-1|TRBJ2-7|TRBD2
CSALSGRAYEQYF
TGCAGTGCTCTCAGCGGGAGGGCCTACGAGCAGTACTTC
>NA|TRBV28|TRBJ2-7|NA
CASSLGGKTYEQYF
TGTGCCAGCAGTTTAGGGGGGAAAACGTACGAGCAGTACTTC
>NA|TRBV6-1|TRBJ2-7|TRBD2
CASIPNSGAAYEQYF
TGTGCCAGCATTCCCAATAGCGGGGCTGCCTACGAGCAGTACTTC
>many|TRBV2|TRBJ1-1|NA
CASSEGANTNILF
TGTGCCAGCAGTGAGGGGGCCAATACCAACATCCTCTTT
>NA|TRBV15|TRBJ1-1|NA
CATYSPGRTMNTEAFF
TGTGCCACCTATAGCCCGGGCAGGACGATGAACACTGAAGCTTTCTTT
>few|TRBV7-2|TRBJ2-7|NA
CASSWGDSFTRTYEQYF
TGTGCCAGCAGCTGGGGGGACAGTTTTACTCGAACCTACGAGCAGTACTTC
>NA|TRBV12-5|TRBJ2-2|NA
CASADYGELFF
TGTGCTAGTGCCGACTACGGGGAGCTGTTTTTT
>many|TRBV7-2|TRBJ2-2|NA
CASSSTRWSNTGELFF
TGTGCCAGCAGCTCAACCCGATGGTCTAACACCGGGGAGCTGTTTTTT